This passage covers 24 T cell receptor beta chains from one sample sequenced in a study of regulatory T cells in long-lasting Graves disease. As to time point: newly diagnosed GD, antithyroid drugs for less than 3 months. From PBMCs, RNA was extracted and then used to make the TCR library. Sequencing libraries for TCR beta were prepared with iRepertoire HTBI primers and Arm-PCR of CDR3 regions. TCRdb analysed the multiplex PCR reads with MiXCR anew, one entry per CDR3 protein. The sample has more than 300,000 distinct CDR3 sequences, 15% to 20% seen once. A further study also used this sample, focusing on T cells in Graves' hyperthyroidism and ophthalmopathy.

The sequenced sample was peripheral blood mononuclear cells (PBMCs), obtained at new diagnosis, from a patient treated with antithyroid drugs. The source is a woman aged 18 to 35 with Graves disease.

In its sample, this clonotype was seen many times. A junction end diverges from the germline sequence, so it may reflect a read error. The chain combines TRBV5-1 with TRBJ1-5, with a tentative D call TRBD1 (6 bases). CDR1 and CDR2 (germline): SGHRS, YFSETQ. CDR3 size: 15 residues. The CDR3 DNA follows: TGTGCCAGCAGCCTAGGGGGTTTAAGCAATCAGCCCCAGCATTTT. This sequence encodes CASSLGGLSNQPQHF.

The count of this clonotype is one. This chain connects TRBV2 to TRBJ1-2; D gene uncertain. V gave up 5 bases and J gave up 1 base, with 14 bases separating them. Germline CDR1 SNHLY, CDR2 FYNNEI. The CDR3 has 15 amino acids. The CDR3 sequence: CASSLRTDINYGYTF. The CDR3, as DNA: TGTGCCAGCAGTTTACGGACGGATATTAACTATGGCTACACCTTC.

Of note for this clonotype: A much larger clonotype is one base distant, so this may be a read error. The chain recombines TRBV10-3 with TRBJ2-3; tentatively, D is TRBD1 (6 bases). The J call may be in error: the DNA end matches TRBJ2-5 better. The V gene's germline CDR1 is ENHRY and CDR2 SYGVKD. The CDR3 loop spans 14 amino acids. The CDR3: CAISYSRRGETQYF. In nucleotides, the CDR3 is TGTGCCATCAGTTACTCGCGCAGGGGAGAGACCCAGTACTTC.

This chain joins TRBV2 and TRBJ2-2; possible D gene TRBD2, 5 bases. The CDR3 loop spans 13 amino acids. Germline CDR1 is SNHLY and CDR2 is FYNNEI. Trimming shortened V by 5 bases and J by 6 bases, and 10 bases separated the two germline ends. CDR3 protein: CASSLAFAGELFF. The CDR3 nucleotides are TGTGCCAGCAGTCTAGCTTTCGCCGGGGAGCTGTTTTTT.

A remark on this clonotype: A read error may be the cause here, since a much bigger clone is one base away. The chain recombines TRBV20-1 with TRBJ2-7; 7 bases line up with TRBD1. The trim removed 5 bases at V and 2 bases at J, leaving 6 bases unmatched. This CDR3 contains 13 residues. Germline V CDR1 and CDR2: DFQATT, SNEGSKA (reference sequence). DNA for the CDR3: TGCAGTGCTTCGGGACAGATTGCCTACGAGCAGTACTTC. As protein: CSASGQIAYEQYF.

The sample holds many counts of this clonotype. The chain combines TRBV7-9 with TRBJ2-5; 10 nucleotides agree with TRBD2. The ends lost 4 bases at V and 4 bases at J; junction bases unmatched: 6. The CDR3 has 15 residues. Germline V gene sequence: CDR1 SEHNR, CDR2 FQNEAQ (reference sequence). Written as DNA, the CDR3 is TGTGCCAGCAGCTCTCAGCGGGGGGGCAGAGAGACCCAGTACTTC. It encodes CASSSQRGGRETQYF.

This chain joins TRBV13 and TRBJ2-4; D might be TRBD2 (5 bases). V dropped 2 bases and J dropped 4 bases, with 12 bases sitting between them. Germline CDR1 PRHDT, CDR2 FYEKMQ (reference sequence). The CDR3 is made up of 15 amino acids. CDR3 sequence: CASSLLGSPKNIQYF. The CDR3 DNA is TGTGCCAGCAGCTTATTGGGGAGTCCGAAAAACATTCAGTACTTC.

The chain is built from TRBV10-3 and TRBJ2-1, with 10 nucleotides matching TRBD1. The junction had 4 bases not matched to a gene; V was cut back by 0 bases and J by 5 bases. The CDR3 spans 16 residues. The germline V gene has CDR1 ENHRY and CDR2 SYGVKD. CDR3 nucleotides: TGTGCCATCAGTGAGTCCGACAGGGGGCTCCACAATGAGCAGTTCTTC. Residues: CAISESDRGLHNEQFF.

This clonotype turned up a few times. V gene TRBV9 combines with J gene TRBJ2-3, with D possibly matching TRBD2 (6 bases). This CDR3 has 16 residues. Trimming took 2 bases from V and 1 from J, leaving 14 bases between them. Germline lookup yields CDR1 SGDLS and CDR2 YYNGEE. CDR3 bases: TGTGCCAGCAGCGTTTGGAGCGGGCCAGGCACAGATACGCAGTATTTT. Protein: CASSVWSGPGTDTQYF.

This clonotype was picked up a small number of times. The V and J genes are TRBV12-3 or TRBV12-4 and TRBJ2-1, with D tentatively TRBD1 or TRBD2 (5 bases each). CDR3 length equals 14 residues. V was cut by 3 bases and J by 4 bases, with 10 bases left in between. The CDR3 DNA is TGTGCCAGCAGTTTGGGGGAACGGTACAATGAGCAGTTCTTC. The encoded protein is CASSLGERYNEQFF.

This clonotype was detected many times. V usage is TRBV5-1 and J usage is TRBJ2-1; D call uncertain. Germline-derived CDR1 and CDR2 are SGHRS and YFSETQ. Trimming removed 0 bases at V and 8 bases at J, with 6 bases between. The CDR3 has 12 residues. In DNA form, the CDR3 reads TGCGCCAGCAGCTTGGGGTCCGATGAGCAGTTCTTC. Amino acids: CASSLGSDEQFF.

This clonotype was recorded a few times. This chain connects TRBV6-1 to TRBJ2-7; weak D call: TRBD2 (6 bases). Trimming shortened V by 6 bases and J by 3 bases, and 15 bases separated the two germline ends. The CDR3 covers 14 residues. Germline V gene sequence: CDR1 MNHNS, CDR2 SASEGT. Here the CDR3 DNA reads TGTGCCAGCAGCCCCTGGGGGGAAAGCTACGAGCAGTACTTC. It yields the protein CASSPWGESYEQYF.

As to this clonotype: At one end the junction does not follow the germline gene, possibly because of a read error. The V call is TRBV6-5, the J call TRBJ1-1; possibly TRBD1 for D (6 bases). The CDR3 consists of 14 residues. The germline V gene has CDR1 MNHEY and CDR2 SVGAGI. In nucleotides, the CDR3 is TGTGCCAGCAGTAACTCCCTCAGGGGTGCTGAAGCTTTCTTT. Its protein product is CASSNSLRGAEAFF.

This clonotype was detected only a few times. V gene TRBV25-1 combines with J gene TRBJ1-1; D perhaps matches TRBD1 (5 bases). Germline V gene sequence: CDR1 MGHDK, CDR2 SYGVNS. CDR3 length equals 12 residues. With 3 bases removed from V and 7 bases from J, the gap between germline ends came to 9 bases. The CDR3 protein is CASSEGDGEAFF. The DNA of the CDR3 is TGTGCCAGCAGTGAGGGGGACGGTGAAGCTTTCTTT.

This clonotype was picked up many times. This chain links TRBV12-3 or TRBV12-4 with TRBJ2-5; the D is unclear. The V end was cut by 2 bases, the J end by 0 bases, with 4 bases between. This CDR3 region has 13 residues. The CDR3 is CASSLYNQETQYF. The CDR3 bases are TGTGCCAGCAGTTTATACAACCAAGAGACCCAGTACTTC.

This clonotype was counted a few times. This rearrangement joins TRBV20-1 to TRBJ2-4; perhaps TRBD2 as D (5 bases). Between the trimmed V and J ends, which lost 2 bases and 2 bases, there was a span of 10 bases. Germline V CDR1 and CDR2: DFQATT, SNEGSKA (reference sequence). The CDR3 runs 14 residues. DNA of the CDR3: TGCAGTGCTAGATCCAGCGGTACCAAAAACATTCAGTACTTC. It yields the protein CSARSSGTKNIQYF.

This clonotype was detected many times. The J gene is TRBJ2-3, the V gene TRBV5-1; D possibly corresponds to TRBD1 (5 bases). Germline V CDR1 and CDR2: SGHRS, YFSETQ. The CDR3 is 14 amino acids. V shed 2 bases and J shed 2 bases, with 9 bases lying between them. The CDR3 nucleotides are TGCGCCAGCAGCTTCCAGGGCTACACAGATACGCAGTATTTT. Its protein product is CASSFQGYTDTQYF.

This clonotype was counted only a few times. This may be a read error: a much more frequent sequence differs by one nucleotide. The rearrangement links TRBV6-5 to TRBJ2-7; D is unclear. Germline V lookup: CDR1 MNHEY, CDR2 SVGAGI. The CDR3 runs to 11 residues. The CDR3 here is CVSSYLHEQYF. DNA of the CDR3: TGTGTCAGCAGTTACCTTCACGAGCAGTACTTC.

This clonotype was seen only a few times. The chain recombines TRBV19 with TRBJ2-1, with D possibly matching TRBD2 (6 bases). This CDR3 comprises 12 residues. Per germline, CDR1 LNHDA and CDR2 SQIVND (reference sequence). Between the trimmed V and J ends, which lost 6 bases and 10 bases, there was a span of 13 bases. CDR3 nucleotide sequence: TGTGCCAGTAGCTCTCCGGGGGAAGAGCAGTTCTTC. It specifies CASSSPGEEQFF.

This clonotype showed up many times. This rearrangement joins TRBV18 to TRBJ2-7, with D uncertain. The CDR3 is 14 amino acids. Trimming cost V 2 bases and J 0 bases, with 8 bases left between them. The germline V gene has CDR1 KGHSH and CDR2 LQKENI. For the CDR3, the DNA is TGTGCCAGCTCACCAAACCAGGACTCCTACGAGCAGTACTTC. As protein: CASSPNQDSYEQYF.

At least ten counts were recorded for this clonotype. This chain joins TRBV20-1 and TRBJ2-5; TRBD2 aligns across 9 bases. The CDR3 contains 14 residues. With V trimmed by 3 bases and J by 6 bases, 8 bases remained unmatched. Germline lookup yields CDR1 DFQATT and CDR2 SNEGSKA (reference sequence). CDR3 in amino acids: CSASGSGGKKTQYF. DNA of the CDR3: TGCAGTGCTAGCGGTAGCGGGGGTAAGAAGACCCAGTACTTC.

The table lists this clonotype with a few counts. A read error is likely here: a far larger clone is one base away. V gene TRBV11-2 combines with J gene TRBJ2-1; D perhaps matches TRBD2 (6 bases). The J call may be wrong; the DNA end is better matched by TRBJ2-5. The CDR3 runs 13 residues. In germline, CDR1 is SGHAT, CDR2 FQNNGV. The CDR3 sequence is CAGSFPAGETQYF. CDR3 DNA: TGTGCCGGCAGCTTTCCAGCGGGAGAGACCCAGTACTTC.

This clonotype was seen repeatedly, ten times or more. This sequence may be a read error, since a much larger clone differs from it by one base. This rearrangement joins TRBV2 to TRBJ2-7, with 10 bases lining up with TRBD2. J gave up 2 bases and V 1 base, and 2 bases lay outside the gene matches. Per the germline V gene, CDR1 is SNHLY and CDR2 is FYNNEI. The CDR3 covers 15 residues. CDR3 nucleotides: TGTGCCAGCAGTGAAGGGACTAGCGGCGCCTACGAGCAGTACTTC. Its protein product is CASSEGTSGAYEQYF.

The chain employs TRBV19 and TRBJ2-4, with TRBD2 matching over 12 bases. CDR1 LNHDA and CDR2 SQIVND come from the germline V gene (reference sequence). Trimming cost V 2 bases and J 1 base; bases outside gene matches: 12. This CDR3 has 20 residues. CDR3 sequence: CASSIPPLTSGSAAKNIQYF. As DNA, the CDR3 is TGTGCCAGTAGTATACCCCCCCTGACTAGCGGGAGTGCTGCCAAAAACATTCAGTACTTC. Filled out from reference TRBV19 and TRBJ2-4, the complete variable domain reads DGGITQSPKYLFRKEGQNVTLSCEQNLNHDAMYWYRQDPGQGLRLIYYSQIVNDFQKGDIAEGYSVSREKKESFPLTVTSAQKNPTAFYLCASSIPPLTSGSAAKNIQYFGAGTRLSVL.